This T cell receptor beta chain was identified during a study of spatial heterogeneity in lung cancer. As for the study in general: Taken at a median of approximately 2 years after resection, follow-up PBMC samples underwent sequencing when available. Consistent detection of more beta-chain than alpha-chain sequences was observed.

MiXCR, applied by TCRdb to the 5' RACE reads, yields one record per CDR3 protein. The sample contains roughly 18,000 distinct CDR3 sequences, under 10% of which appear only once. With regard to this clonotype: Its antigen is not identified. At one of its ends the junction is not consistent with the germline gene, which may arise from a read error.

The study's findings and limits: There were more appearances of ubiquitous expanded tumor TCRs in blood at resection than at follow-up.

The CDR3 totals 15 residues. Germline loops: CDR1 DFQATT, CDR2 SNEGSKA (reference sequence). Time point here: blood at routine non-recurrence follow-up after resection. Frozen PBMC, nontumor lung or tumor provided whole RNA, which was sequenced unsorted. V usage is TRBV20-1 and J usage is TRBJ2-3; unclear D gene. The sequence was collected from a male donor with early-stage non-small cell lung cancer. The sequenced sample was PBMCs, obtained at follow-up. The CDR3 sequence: CSATDQMASADTQYF. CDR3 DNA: TGTAGTGCGACCGACCAAATGGCTAGTGCAGATACGCAGTATTTT.